The following is a T cell receptor beta chain sequence with its context. Libraries were prepared by immunoSEQ multiplex PCR; TCRdb keeps only in-frame clonotypes and omits some of them. The data show around 71,000 clones, around nine tenths seen once. The data originate from a study of T cell changes during pregnancy in multiple sclerosis. Germline V gives CDR1 SGHDT, CDR2 YYEEEE. V shed 4 bases and J 6 bases; nucleotides not matched to a gene: 9. CDR3 length: 15 amino acids. The sequenced sample was peripheral blood, obtained in the third trimester of pregnancy. This rearrangement joins TRBV5-6 to TRBJ2-7; 11 bases align to TRBD2. The receptor's source is a female donor with multiple sclerosis, enrolled in a pregnancy study. CDR3 region: CASSPRGLAVREQYF. The CDR3 DNA is TGTGCCAGCAGCCCGAGGGGACTAGCGGTTCGCGAGCAGTACTTC.